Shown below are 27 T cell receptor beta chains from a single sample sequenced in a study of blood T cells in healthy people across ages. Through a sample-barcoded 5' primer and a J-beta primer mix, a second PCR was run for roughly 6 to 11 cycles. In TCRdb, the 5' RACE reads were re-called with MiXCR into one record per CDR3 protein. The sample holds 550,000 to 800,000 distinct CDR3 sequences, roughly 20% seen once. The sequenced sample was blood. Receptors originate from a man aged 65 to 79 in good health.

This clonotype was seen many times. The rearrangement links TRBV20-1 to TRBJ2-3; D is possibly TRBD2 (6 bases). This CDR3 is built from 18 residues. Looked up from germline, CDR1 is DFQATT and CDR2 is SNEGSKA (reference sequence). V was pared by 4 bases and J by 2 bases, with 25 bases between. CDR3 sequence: CSATSRPRDGGYTDTQYF. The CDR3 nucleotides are TGCAGTGCTACTAGCCGACCCCGCGACGGGGGTTACACAGATACGCAGTATTTT.

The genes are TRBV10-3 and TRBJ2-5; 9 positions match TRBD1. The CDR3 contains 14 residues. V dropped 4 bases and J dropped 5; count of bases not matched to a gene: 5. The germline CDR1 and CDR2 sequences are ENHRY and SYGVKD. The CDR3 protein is CAISATGGRETQYF. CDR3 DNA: TGTGCCATCAGTGCTACAGGGGGCAGGGAGACCCAGTACTTC.

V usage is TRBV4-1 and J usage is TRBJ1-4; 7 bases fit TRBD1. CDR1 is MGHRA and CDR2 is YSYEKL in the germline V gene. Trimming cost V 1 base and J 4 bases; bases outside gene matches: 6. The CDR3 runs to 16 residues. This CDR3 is CASSQGRDRLNEKLFF. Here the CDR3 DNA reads TGCGCCAGCAGCCAAGGTCGGGACAGACTTAATGAAAAACTGTTTTTT.

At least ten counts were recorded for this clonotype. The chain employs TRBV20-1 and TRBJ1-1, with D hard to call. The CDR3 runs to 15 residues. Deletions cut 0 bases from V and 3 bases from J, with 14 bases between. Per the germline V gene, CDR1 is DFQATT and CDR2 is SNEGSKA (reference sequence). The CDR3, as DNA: TGCAGTGCTAGAGATCGCGGGAGCTATTACACTGAAGCTTTCTTT. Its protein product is CSARDRGSYYTEAFF.

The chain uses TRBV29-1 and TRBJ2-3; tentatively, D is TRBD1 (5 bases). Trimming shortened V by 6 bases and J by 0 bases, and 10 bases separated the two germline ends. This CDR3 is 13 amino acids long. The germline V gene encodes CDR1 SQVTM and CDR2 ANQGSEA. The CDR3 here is CSVTASSTDTQYF. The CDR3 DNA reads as TGCAGCGTGACAGCTTCTAGCACAGATACGCAGTATTTT.

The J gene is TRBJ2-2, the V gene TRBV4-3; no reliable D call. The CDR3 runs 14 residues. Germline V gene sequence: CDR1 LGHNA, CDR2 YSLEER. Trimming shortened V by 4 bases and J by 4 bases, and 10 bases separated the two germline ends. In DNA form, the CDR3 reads TGCGCCAGCAGCCCTATCCTGGGCACCGGGGAGCTGTTTTTT. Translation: CASSPILGTGELFF.

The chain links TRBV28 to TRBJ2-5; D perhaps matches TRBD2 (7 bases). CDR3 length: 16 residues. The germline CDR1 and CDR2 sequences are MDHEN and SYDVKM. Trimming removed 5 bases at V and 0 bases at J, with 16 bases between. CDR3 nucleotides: TGTGCCAGCAGTCGGGGGGCCGCTGCGTACCAAGAGACCCAGTACTTC. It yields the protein CASSRGAAAYQETQYF.

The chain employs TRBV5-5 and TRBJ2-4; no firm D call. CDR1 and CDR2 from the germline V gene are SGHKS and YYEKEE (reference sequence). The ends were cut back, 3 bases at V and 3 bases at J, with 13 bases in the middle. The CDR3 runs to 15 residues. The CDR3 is CASSSSGPLKNIQYF. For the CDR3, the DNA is TGTGCCAGCAGCTCATCCGGGCCCCTCAAAAACATTCAGTACTTC.

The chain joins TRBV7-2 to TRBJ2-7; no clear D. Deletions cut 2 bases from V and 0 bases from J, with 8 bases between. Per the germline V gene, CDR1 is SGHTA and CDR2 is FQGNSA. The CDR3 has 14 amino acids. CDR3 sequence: CASSLNGGSYEQYF. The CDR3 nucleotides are TGTGCCAGCAGCTTAAACGGCGGCTCCTACGAGCAGTACTTC.

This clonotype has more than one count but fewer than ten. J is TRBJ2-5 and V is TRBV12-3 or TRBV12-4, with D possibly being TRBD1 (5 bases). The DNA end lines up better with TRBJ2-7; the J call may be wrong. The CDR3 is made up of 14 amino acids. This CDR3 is CASSFRARNYEQYF. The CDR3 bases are TGTGCCAGCAGTTTCAGGGCCCGAAATTACGAGCAGTACTTC.

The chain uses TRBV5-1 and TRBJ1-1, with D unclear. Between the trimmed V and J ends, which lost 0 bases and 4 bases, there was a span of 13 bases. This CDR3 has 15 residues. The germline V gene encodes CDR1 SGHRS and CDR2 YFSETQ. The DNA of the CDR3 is TGCGCCAGCAGCTTGGTTGGCGGAGAACTCACTGAAGCTTTCTTT. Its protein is CASSLVGGELTEAFF. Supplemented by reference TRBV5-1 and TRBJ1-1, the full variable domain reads KAGVTQTPRYLIKTRGQQVTLSCSPISGHRSVSWYQQTPGQGLQFLFEYFSETQRNKGNFPGRFSGRQFSNSRSEMNVSTLELGDSALYLCASSLVGGELTEAFFGQGTRLTVV.

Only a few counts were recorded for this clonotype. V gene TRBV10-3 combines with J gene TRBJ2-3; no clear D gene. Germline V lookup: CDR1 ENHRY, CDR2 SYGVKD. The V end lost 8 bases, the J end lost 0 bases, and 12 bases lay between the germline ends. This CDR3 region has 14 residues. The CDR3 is CAIRQATSTDTQYF. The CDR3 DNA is TGTGCCATCCGACAAGCGACTAGCACAGATACGCAGTATTTT.

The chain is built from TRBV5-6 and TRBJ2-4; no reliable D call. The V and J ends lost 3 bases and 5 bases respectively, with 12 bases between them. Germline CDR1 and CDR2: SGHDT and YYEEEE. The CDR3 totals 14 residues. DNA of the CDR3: TGTGCCAGCAGCTCCCTTACTACTCAAAACATTCAGTACTTC. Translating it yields CASSSLTTQNIQYF. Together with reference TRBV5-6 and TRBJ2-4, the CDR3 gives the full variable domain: DAGVTQSPTHLIKTRGQQVTLRCSPKSGHDTVSWYQQALGQGPQFIFQYYEEEERQRGNFPDRFSGHQFPNYSSELNVNALLLGDSALYLCASSSLTTQNIQYFGAGTRLSVL.

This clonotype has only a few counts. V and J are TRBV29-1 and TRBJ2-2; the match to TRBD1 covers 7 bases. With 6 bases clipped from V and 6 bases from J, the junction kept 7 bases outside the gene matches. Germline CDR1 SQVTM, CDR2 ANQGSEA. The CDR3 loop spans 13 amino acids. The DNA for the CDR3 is TGCAGCGTAGCACAGGGGCGGGCCGGGGAGCTGTTTTTT. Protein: CSVAQGRAGELFF.

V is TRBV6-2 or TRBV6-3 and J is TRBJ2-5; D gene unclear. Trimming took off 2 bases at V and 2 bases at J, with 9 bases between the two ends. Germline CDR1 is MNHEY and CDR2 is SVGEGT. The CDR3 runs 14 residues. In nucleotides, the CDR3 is TGTGCCAGCAGTTACATGGCGTTGCAAGAGACCCAGTACTTC. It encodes CASSYMALQETQYF.

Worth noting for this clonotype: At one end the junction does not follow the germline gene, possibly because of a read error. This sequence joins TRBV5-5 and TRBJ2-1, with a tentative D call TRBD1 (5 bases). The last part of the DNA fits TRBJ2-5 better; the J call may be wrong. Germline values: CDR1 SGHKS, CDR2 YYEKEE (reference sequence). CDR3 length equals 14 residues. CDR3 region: CAGSLVAGQETQYF. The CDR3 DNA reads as TGTGCCGGCAGCTTGGTGGCAGGGCAGGAGACCCAGTACTTC.

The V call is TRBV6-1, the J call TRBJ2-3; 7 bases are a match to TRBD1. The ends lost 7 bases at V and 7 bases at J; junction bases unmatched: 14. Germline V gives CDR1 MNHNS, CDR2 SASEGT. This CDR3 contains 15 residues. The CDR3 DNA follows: TGTGCCAGCACCTCCGGGACAGTGAGCGAGAATACGCAGTATTTT. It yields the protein CASTSGTVSENTQYF.

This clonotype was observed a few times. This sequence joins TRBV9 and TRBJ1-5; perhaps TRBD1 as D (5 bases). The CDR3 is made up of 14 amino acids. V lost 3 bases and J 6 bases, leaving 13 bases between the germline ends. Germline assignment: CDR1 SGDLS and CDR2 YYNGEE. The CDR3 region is CASSADAGTQPQHF. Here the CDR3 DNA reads TGTGCCAGCAGCGCAGATGCAGGGACTCAGCCCCAGCATTTT. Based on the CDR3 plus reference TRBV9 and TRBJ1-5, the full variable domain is DSGVTQTPKHLITATGQRVTLRCSPRSGDLSVYWYQQSLDQGLQFLIQYYNGEERAKGNILERFSAQQFPDLHSELNLSSLELGDSALYFCASSADAGTQPQHFGDGTRLSIL.

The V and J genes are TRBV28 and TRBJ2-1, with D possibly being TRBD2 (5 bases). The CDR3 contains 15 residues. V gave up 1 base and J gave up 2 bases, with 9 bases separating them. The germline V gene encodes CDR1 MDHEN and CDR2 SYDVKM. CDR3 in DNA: TGTGCCAGCAGTTTATCGGGGATCACCTACAATGAGCAGTTCTTC. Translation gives CASSLSGITYNEQFF. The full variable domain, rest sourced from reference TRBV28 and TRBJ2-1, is DVKVTQSSRYLVKRTGEKVFLECVQDMDHENMFWYRQDPGLGLRLIYFSYDVKMKEKGDIPEGYSVSREKKERFSLILESASTNQTSMYLCASSLSGITYNEQFFGPGTRLTVL.

The CDR3 sequence: CSVGWSYNEQFF. The CDR3 bases are TGCAGCGTTGGGTGGAGTTACAATGAGCAGTTCTTC. The gene calls are TRBV29-1 and TRBJ2-1; no clear D. The CDR3 is 12 residues long. V lost 4 bases to trimming and J lost 4 bases, with 8 bases between them. Germline assignment: CDR1 SQVTM and CDR2 ANQGSEA.

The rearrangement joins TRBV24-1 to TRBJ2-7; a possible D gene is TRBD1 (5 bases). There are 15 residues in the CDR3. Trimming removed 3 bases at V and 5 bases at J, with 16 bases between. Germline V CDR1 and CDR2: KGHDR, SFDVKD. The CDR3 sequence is CATSDPSGYNDEQYF. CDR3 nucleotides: TGTGCCACCAGTGATCCGTCAGGGTACAACGACGAGCAGTACTTC.

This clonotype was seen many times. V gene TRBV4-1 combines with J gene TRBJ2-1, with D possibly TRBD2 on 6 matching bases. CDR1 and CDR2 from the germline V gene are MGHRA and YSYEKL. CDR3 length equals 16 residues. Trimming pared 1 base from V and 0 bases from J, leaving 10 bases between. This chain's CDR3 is CASSQGAGPSYNEQFF. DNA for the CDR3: TGCGCCAGCAGCCAAGGGGCGGGGCCCTCCTACAATGAGCAGTTCTTC.

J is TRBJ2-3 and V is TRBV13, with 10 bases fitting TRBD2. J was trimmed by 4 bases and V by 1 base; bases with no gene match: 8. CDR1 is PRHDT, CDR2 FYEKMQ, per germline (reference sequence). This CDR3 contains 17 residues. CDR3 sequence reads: CASSLVPSGSLADTQYF. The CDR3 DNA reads TGTGCCAGCAGCTTAGTTCCTAGCGGGAGTCTTGCAGATACGCAGTATTTT.

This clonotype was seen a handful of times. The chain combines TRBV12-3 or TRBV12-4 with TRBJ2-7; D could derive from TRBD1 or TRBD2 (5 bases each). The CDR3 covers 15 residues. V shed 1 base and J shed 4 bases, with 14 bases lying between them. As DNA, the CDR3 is TGTGCCAGCAGTTTAGGAGGGACCCTCATTTACGAGCAGTACTTC. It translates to CASSLGGTLIYEQYF.

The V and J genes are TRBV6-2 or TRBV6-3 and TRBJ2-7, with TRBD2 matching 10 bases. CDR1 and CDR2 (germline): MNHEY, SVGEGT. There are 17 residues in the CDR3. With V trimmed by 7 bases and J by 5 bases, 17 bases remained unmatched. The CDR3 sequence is CASTNPIGTSEFDEQYF. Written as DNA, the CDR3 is TGTGCCAGCACCAACCCAATAGGGACTAGCGAATTCGACGAGCAGTACTTC.

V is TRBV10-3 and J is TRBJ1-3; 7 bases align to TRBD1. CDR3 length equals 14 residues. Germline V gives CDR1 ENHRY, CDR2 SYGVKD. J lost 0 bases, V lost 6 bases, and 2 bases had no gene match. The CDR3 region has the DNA TGTGCCATCAGCGGGACAGCCTCTGGAAACACCATATATTTT. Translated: CAISGTASGNTIYF.

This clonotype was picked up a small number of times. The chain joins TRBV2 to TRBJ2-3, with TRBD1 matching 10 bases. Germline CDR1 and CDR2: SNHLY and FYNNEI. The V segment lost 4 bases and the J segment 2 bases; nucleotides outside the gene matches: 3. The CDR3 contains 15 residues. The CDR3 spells CASSVGQGFTDTQYF. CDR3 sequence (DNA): TGTGCCAGCAGTGTGGGACAGGGGTTCACAGATACGCAGTATTTT.